Following are 6 T cell receptor beta chains from one sample sequenced in a study of blood T cell repertoires in COVID-19 (dated by TCRdb to 2018 to 2021). To prepare the library, the immunoSEQ multiplex PCR assay was applied. The immuneACCESS repertoire file appears here via TCRdb, limited to in-frame rearrangements. These files lack a portion of the clones; in checked studies, under half of the deficit traces to unresolved V genes, and the cause of the others is not known. The table for this sample lists approximately 49,000 clones; 84% of them were counted only once. Around 1.4% of the sample comes from the top ten. Sequenced sample: peripheral blood. The receptor set was obtained from a man aged 50 or older with acute or convalescent COVID-19.

The chain has TRBV19 and TRBJ1-2, with 8 bases identical to TRBD1. The CDR3 extends over 11 amino acids. V was pared by 2 bases and J by 14 bases, with 4 bases of the junction left unmatched. Germline V CDR1 and CDR2: LNHDA, SQIVND (reference sequence). The CDR3 coding sequence is TGTGCCAGTAGTATAACGGACAGGGTTACCTTC. Its translation is CASSITDRVTF. Full variable domain (outside the CDR3, taken from reference TRBV19 and TRBJ1-2): DGGITQSPKYLFRKEGQNVTLSCEQNLNHDAMYWYRQDPGQGLRLIYYSQIVNDFQKGDIAEGYSVSREKKESFPLTVTSAQKNPTAFYLCASSITDRVTFGSGTRLTVV.

The genes are TRBV12-5 and TRBJ2-1; TRBD2 agrees at 9 bases. J lost 10 bases, V lost 7 bases, and 2 bases had no gene match. This CDR3 comprises 11 residues. The germline CDR1 and CDR2 sequences are LGHNT and FRNRAP. The CDR3 DNA reads as TGTGCTAGTGCCCTAGCGGGAGAGCAGTTCTTC. Translated, it gives CASALAGEQFF.

V and J are TRBV3-1 (or the pseudogene TRBV3-2) and TRBJ2-2, with 8 bases lining up with TRBD2. The CDR3 runs 16 residues. The V gene end was trimmed by 0 bases and the J gene end by 5 bases; junction bases not matched to a gene: 5. Per germline, CDR1 LGHDT and CDR2 YNNKEL (reference sequence). The CDR3 nucleotides are TGTGCCAGCAGCCAAGATGGTAGCGGGAAAACCGGGGAGCTGTTTTTT. Translation: CASSQDGSGKTGELFF.

The chain employs TRBV19 and TRBJ1-2, with 7 bases that match TRBD1. The CDR3 runs 13 residues. The V segment lost 5 bases and the J segment 9 bases; nucleotides outside the gene matches: 9. Germline CDR1 reads LNHDA; CDR2 reads SQIVND (reference sequence). The CDR3 DNA follows: TGTGCCAGTAGTCCGACCGGGACAGCTAGCTACACCTTC. This encodes CASSPTGTASYTF. Using reference TRBV19 and TRBJ1-2 for the parts outside the CDR3, the full variable domain is DGGITQSPKYLFRKEGQNVTLSCEQNLNHDAMYWYRQDPGQGLRLIYYSQIVNDFQKGDIAEGYSVSREKKESFPLTVTSAQKNPTAFYLCASSPTGTASYTFGSGTRLTVV.

The V call is TRBV18, the J call TRBJ1-6, with a tentative D call TRBD1 (6 bases). CDR3 length equals 16 residues. Trimming pared 6 bases from V and 1 base from J, leaving 13 bases between. The germline V gene encodes CDR1 KGHSH and CDR2 LQKENI. In DNA form, the CDR3 reads TGTGCCAGCTCGTCGAACAGGGAATCCTATAATTCACCCCTCCACTTT. It encodes CASSSNRESYNSPLHF.

The chain employs TRBV4-3 and TRBJ2-2; no firm D call. Deletions cut 1 base from V and 7 bases from J, with 4 bases between. The CDR3 totals 12 residues. Germline assignment: CDR1 LGHNA and CDR2 YSLEER. CDR3 in DNA: TGCGCCAGCAGCCAAGCGAGCGGGGAGCTGTTTTTT. It yields the protein CASSQASGELFF.